The sample holds a few counts of the clone carrying this T cell receptor beta chain. The V segment lost 1 base and the J segment 3 bases; nucleotides outside the gene matches: 10. This CDR3 spans 16 amino acids. Germline assignment: CDR1 GTSNPN and CDR2 SVGIG (reference sequence). This sample was included in a study of regulatory T cells in long-lasting Graves disease. In building TCR beta libraries, iRepertoire HTBI primers were used together with Arm-PCR of CDR3 regions. TCRdb independently ran MiXCR on the multiplex PCR reads; one entry per CDR3 protein. The table has 550,000 to 700,000 distinct CDR3 sequences, about 16% seen once. Time point noted: newly diagnosed GD, antithyroid drugs for less than 3 months. From RNA extracted from PBMCs, the TCR library was made. The authors drew patients from an endocrinology department in Xi'an, China. These data were also filed under a second study, of T cells in Graves' hyperthyroidism and ophthalmopathy. That work contributes: Recently diagnosed hyperthyroidism of less than 2 months' duration affected patients aged 18 to 65. HTBI primers were the set used in a first-round RT-PCR of the TCR CDR3.

This material consisted of peripheral blood mononuclear cells (PBMCs), taken at new diagnosis, from a patient treated with antithyroid drugs. The clonotype comes from a man younger than 35 with Graves disease. The V gene is TRBV30, the J gene TRBJ2-3; 7 bases align to TRBD2. CDR3 DNA sequence: TGTGCCTGGAGTGCCCCCGGCGGGAGTCGGACAGATACGCAGTATTTT. Protein sequence: CAWSAPGGSRTDTQYF.